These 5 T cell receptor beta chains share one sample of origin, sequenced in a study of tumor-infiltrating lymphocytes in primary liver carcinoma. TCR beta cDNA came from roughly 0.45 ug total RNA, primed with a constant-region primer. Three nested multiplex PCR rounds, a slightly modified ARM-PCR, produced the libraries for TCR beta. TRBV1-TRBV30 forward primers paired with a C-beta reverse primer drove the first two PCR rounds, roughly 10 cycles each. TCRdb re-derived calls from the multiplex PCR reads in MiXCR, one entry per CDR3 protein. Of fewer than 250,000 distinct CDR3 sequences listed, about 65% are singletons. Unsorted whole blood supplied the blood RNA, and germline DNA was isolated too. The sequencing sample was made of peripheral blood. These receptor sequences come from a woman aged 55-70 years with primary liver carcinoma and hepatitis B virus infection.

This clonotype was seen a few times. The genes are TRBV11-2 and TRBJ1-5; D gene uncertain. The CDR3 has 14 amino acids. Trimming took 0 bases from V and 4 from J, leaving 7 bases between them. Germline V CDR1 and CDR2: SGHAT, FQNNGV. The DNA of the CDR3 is TGTGCCAGCAGCTTAGACGGACTAAATCAGCCCCAGCATTTT. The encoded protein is CASSLDGLNQPQHF.

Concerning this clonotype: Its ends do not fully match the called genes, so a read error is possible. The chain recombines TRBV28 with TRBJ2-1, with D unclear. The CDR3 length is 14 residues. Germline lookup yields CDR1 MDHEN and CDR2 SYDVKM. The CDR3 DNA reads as TGTGCCAGCAGTCTAAAGGGTAGCTACAATGGGCAGTTCTTC. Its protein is CASSLKGSYNGQFF.

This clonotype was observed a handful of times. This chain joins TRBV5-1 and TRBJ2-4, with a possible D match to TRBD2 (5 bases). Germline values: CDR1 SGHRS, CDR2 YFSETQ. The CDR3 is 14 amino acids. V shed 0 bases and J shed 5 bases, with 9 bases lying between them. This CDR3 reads CASSLESGENIQYF. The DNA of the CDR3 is TGCGCCAGCAGCTTGGAGAGCGGCGAAAACATTCAGTACTTC.

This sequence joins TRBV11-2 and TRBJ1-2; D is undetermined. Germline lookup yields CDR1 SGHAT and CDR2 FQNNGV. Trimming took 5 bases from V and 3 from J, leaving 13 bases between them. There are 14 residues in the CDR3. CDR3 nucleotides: TGTGCCAGCAGCCGGGTCTGGCAAGACTATGGCTACACCTTC. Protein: CASSRVWQDYGYTF.

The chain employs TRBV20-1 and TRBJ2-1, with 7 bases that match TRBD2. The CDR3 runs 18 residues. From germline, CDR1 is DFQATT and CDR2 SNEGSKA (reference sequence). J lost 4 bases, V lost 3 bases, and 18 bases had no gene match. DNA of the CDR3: TGCAGTGCTAGGGAGGGAGGCGGATGGGGTAGCGGGTACAATGAGCAGTTCTTC. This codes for CSAREGGGWGSGYNEQFF.